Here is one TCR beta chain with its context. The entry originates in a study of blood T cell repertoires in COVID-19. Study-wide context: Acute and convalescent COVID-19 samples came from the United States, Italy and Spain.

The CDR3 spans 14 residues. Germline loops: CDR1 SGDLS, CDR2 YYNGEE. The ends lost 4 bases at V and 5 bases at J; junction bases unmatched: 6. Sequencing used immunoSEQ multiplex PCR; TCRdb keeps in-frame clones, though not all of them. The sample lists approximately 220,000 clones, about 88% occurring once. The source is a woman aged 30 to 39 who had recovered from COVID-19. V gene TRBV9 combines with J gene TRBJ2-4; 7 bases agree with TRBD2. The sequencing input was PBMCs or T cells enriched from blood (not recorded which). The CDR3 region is CASSLTSAENIQYF. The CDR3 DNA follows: TGTGCCAGCAGCCTCACTAGCGCGGAAAACATTCAGTACTTC.